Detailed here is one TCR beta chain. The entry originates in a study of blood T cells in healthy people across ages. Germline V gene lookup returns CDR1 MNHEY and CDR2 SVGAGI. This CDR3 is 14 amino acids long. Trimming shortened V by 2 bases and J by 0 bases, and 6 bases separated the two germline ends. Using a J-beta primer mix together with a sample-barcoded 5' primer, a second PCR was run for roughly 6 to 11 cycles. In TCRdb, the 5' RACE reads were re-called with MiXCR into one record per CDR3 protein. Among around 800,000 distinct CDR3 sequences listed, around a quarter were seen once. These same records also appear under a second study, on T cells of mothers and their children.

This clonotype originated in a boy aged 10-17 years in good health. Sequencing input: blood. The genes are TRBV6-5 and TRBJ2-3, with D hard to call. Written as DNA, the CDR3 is TGTGCCAGCAGTTACCGCCCGAGCACAGATACGCAGTATTTT. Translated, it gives CASSYRPSTDTQYF.